This T cell receptor (beta chain) was sequenced in a study of blood T cell repertoires in COVID-19. Cohort 3 recovery required two negative PCRs, clearance, or symptom resolution. The repertoire was sequenced with immunoSEQ multiplex PCR; TCRdb's copy has only in-frame clones and lacks some. This sample has 490,000 or so clones; 70% to 90% occur once, and the top ten carry approximately 8%. Sequenced sample: PBMCs or T cells enriched from blood (not recorded which). This sequence originates from a woman aged 55-69 years who had recovered from COVID-19.

The CDR3, as DNA: TGTGCCAGCAGGAAGGACAGCGTAAAAACAACCATATATTTT. Translating gives CASRKDSVKTTIYF. V usage is TRBV6-5 and J usage is TRBJ1-3; D may be TRBD1 (6 bases). The CDR3 is 14 amino acids. V dropped 6 bases and J dropped 10 bases, with 19 bases sitting between them. Germline CDR1 MNHEY, CDR2 SVGAGI.